This entry features one T cell receptor beta chain sequence. Trimming cost V 0 bases and J 4 bases; bases outside gene matches: 1. CDR1 is LGHNA and CDR2 is YNFKEQ in the germline V gene. The CDR3 totals 15 residues. The data originate from a study of T cell changes during pregnancy in multiple sclerosis. The assay was immunoSEQ multiplex PCR, and TCRdb's table has in-frame clones only and misses some. The table has 90,000 to 95,000 clones, 85% to 95% seen once. The chain recombines TRBV4-2 with TRBJ2-2; 8 nucleotides match TRBD1. The input for sequencing was peripheral blood, taken in the first trimester of pregnancy. The TCR was taken from a female donor with multiple sclerosis, enrolled in a pregnancy study. Here the CDR3 reads CASSQETGATGELFF. The CDR3 bases are TGTGCCAGCAGCCAAGAGACAGGGGCCACCGGGGAGCTGTTTTTT.